The next 3 T cell receptor beta chains were all read from a single sample in a study of blood T cell repertoires in COVID-19. Repertoires were generated with immunoSEQ multiplex PCR, while TCRdb's copy carries only in-frame clones and drops some. The repertoire holds around 58,000 clones, with 91% as singletons. Material: peripheral blood. The receptors come from a woman in her fifties or sixties with active or convalescent COVID-19.

The chain is built from TRBV4-1 and TRBJ1-5, with a weak D call TRBD1 (5 bases). CDR1 and CDR2 (germline): MGHRA, YSYEKL. The CDR3 sequence is 17 residues long. The V gene lost 1 base and the J gene lost 6 bases, with 19 bases spanning the gap. CDR3 loop: CASSQGGEALGRQPQHF. The CDR3 DNA sequence: TGCGCCAGCAGCCAAGGGGGGGAAGCCCTGGGGCGTCAGCCCCAGCATTTT.

V and J are TRBV10-3 and TRBJ2-2; a weak D match, TRBD2 (5 bases). This CDR3 has 19 amino acids. Germline V gene sequence: CDR1 ENHRY, CDR2 SYGVKD. V was trimmed by 0 bases and J by 4 bases, leaving 21 bases between them. CDR3 coding DNA: TGTGCCATCAGTGAGTCATTAAGTCGGAGGTCGGCTGGCACCGGGGAGCTGTTTTTT. Its protein is CAISESLSRRSAGTGELFF.

The gene calls are TRBV28 and TRBJ2-3; D gene ambiguous. V was pared by 3 bases and J by 9 bases, with 13 bases between. Germline-derived CDR1 and CDR2 are MDHEN and SYDVKM. CDR3 length: 13 residues. This CDR3 reads CASSFTRYDTQYF. The DNA of the CDR3 is TGTGCCAGCAGTTTCACCAGGTACGACACGCAGTATTTT.